This paragraph reports one T cell receptor (beta chain). Losses at the gene ends were 5 bases for V and 0 bases for J; bases not matched to a gene: 2. CDR1 and CDR2 from the germline V gene are SGHTA and FQGTGA. The CDR3 covers 16 residues. The data stem from a study of T cell changes during pregnancy in multiple sclerosis. Assay used: immunoSEQ multiplex PCR; TCRdb lists only in-frame clones, some missing. The table lists about 120,000 clones, 85% to 95% of them singletons. The material was peripheral blood, obtained before pregnancy. The TCR was taken from a female donor with multiple sclerosis, enrolled in a pregnancy study. The chain recombines TRBV7-3 with TRBJ2-6, with 9 nucleotides matching TRBD2. CDR3 DNA sequence: TGTGCCAGCAGCCCGACTAGCGGCTCTGGGGCCAACGTCCTGACTTTC. This encodes CASSPTSGSGANVLTF.